This T cell receptor beta chain stems from a study of radiotherapy plus CTLA-4 blockade in lung cancer. Trimming took off 2 bases at V and 5 bases at J, with 12 bases between the two ends. Germline V lookup: CDR1 SGHTA, CDR2 FQGNSA. The CDR3 covers 14 residues. Repertoires were generated with immunoSEQ multiplex PCR, while TCRdb's copy carries only in-frame clones and drops some. The sample includes 60,000 to 85,000 clones, around 90% of them seen just once. V is TRBV7-2 and J is TRBJ2-5; a weak D match, TRBD1 (6 bases). The TCR originated in a human donor with non-small cell lung cancer who had stable disease on radiotherapy plus ipilimumab. The input for sequencing was peripheral blood, taken from a patient treated with radiotherapy plus ipilimumab. CDR3 in amino acids: CASSLSRGLETQYF. CDR3 coding DNA: TGTGCCAGCAGCTTAAGTAGGGGGTTGGAGACCCAGTACTTC.